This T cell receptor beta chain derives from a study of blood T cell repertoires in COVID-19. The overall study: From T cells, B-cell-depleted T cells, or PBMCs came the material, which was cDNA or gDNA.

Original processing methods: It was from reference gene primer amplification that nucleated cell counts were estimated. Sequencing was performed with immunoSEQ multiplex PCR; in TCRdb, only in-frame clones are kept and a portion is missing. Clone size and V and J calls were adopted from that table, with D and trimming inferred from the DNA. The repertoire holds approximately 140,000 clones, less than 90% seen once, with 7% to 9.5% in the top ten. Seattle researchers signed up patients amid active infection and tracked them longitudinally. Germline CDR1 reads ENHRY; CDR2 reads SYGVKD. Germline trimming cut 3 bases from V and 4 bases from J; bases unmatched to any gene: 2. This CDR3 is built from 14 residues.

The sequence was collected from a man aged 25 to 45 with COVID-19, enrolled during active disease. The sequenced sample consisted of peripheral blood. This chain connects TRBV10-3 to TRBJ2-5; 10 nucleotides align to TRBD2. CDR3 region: CAISEAGGGETQYF. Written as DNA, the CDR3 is TGTGCCATCAGTGAAGCGGGAGGGGGAGAGACCCAGTACTTC.